This note documents a single T cell receptor (beta chain) sequence. This clone was counted once. The antigen this receptor binds is unknown. Base qualities were left out, and no much larger clone turns up one base away. TCR CDR3 regions were amplified from genomic DNA by multiplex PCR using the deep immunoSEQ assay. Extracted genomic DNA from each cell subset was distributed evenly across all wells of several immunoSEQ 96-well plates, and each plate was treated as a replicate. For sorted subsets, around 200 ng genomic DNA, equal to 30,000 or so T cell genomes, was loaded into each replicate PCR. Purified libraries were quantified with a Qubit 3.0 fluorometer, sized on a Bioanalyzer 2100, and re-quantified with the KAPA Library Quantification kit. Every immunoSEQ 96-well plate was sequenced on a dedicated single-read 150-cycle Illumina NextSeq 550 flow cell. Under the source paper's analysis protocol: Because the immunoSEQ output included only junctional sequences and no quality scores, the filtering could not be the same as the filtering used for full-length reads. Sequences were annotated with PyIR, a Python wrapper for IgBLAST v1.9, using IMGT germline references to assign V/J genes and CDR3. Reads with weak V/J assignments (E-value above 1e-6), missing CDR3, stop codons, out-of-frame junctions, or ambiguous translated residues were removed. V3J clonotypes were defined by identical inferred V gene, J gene, and CDR3 amino acid sequence. To compute the percentage overlap between repertoires, the number of shared unique clonotypes was divided by the size of the smaller repertoire. Repertoire richness was assessed with RTK rarefaction, the Chao1 estimator, and Recon v2.1 estimates of unobserved clonotypes. Generation probabilities for all TCRbeta clonotypes obtained by the gDNA method from a handful of donors were computed using OLGA. As stored in TCRdb, this immuneACCESS dataset retains in-frame rearrangements with V and J assigned. A fraction of the clones does not appear; measured against another copy, unresolved V genes explain less than half of the discrepancy, and the remainder lacks a known reason. Clone size and V and J calls were adopted from that table, with D and trimming inferred from the DNA. This sample holds millions of clones; 80% to 95% were observed only once. Of the sample, about 0.41% is held by the ten largest clones.

The data are from a study of shared clonotypes between healthy human individuals (TCRdb year 2020). Regarding the research as a whole: Three men and two women, aged 18 to 49 years, made up the cohort. Per donor, three plates each were used for CD4 naive and CD4 memory, two for CD8 naive, and one for CD8 memory. The study deeply sequenced blood TCR repertoires of about 5 healthy adults to estimate repertoire size and the extent of clonotype sharing between individuals. Different laboratories and diverse techniques were used to prepare libraries and sequence TCR repertoires, to increase sequencing depth and limit assay-specific biases. Between about 0.8 and 9.5 billion PBMCs per donor were obtained by leukapheresis. Beyond this particular receptor, the publication reports: The genetic and exposure-history diversity represented was limited by the small number of donors. Sampling was limited to blood, and TCR repertoires in tissue likely differ from TCR repertoires in blood. Naive subsets generally had larger estimated clonotype richness than memory subsets. Incomplete sequencing was indicated by rarefaction of sorted-subset datasets, despite the large sequencing depth. Higher generation probabilities were observed for clonotypes shared by all four sorted-subset donors than for non-shared clonotypes. Pairwise subsampling led to the expectation that sequencing depth would affect the degree of clonotype sharing among donors. About 5% of naive CD4, 3.5% of naive CD8, around 2.3% of memory CD4, and about 0.4% of memory CD8 clonotypes were shared across four donors.

Donors were healthy HIV-negative adults with no recently reported acute infections or vaccinations. Every donor was a Caucasian adult residing in Nashville, Tennessee, USA. Magnetic negative selection was used to enrich CD4+ T cells, after which naive cells were positively selected on CD45RA and the negative fraction became the memory subset. After blood collection by leukapheresis, PBMCs were isolated using Ficoll-Histopaque density gradient centrifugation and then cryopreserved in the vapor phase of liquid nitrogen. Purity and quantity of every magnetically sorted T cell population were checked by analytical flow cytometry. Each sorted fraction had its genomic DNA isolated and then quantified by UV absorbance on a Nanodrop 2000c. The specimen sequenced was naive CD4+ T cells from PBMCs. The sample's cell subset or site label, decoded: CD45RA+ positively selected. This TCR was recovered from a man in his late teens or twenties in good health. Some clones in this sample may be carry-over from other donors' samples.

The CDR3 has the sequence CASSSLWPRQGRTEAFF. The DNA reads as follows: TGTGCCAGCAGCTCCTTGTGGCCGAGACAGGGAAGGACTGAAGCTTTCTTT. The chain links TRBV7-2 with TRBJ1-1; 7 of the junction bases match TRBD1. The CDR3 starts with the cysteine, ends with the phenylalanine, and has 17 residues. Only CDR3 DNA is held: 51 bases, read in frame from base 1. Compared with germline, V lacks 4 bases and J lacks 5 bases; bases without a gene match: 16. For CDR1 and CDR2, the germline V gene lists SGHTA and FQGNSA.